This T cell receptor (beta chain) was retrieved from a study of blood T cell repertoires in COVID-19. Whole-study context: Sample material is recorded as cDNA or gDNA derived from T cells, B-cell-depleted T cells, or PBMCs.

Authors' methods: Reference gene primer amplification in the assay estimated nucleated cell counts. Repertoires were generated with immunoSEQ multiplex PCR, while TCRdb's copy carries only in-frame clones and drops some. V and J calls and clone size are copied from that table; D and trimming were computed from the DNA. The data contain about 270,000 clones, under 90% of them singletons. The study drew participants aged about 18 to 90 years from some 25 US areas. The V and J ends lost 2 bases and 2 bases respectively, with 4 bases between them. This CDR3 is 12 amino acids long. The germline gives CDR1 LGHDT, CDR2 YNNKEL (reference sequence).

The TCR was taken from a man aged 18-30 years who had recovered from COVID-19. What was sequenced was PBMCs or T cells enriched from blood (not recorded which). V usage is TRBV3-1 (or the pseudogene TRBV3-2) and J usage is TRBJ2-7; unclear D gene. The CDR3 DNA follows: TGTGCCAGCAGCCAATCCGCCTACGAGCAGTACTTC. Its translation: CASSQSAYEQYF.